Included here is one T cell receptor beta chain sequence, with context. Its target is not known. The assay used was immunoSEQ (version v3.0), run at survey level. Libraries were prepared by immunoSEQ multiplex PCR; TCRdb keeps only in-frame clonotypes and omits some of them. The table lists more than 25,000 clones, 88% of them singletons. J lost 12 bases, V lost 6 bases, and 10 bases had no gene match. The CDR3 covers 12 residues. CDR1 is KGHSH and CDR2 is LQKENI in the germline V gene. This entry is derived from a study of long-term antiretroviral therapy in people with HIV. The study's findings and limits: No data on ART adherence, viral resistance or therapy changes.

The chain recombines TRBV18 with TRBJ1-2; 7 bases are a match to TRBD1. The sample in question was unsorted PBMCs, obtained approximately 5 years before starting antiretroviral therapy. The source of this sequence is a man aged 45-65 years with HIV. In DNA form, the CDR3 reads TGTGCCAGCTCCCCGGGGGACAGAGAGGACACCTTC. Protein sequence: CASSPGDREDTF.